Listed here are 15 T cell receptor beta chains from one sample, sequenced in a study of regulatory T cells in long-lasting Graves disease. Sample time point: newly diagnosed GD, antithyroid drugs for less than 3 months. Extracted PBMC RNA gave rise to the TCR library. Building the TCR beta libraries relied on iRepertoire HTBI primers, and CDR3 regions underwent Arm-PCR. MiXCR was run by TCRdb on the multiplex PCR reads, yielding one entry per CDR3 protein. In the table there are 250,000 or so distinct CDR3 sequences, just over 20% of which are singletons. Material: peripheral blood mononuclear cells (PBMCs), obtained at new diagnosis, from a patient treated with antithyroid drugs. These receptors came from a female donor with Graves disease.

As to this clonotype: Since a far larger clone is one base different, this is likely a read error. The rearrangement links TRBV5-1 to TRBJ2-4; D may be TRBD1 or TRBD2 (5 bases each). Germline V CDR1 and CDR2: SGHRS, YFSETQ. This CDR3 contains 16 residues. The CDR3, as DNA: TGCGCCAGCAGCCAAGAACAAGGGGCGAGGGCAGATACGCGGTATTTT. Translating it yields CASSQEQGARADTRYF.

Concerning this clonotype itself: A far bigger clonotype differs at one base, so this is likely a read error. The chain employs TRBV2 and TRBJ2-1; the match to TRBD2 covers 7 bases. V lost 3 bases to trimming and J lost 13 bases; unmatched junction nucleotides: 9. This CDR3 is built from 13 residues. The germline CDR1 and CDR2 sequences are SNHLY and FYNNEI. The DNA of the CDR3 is TGTGCCAGCAGTGACGGCGGGCGGGAGACCCAGTTCTTC. As protein: CASSDGGRETQFF.

This clonotype was observed many times. The chain links TRBV6-2 or TRBV6-3 to TRBJ2-5, with no clear D. CDR1 and CDR2 from the germline V gene are MNHEY and SVGEGT. With 0 bases removed from V and 10 bases from J, the gap between germline ends came to 15 bases. This CDR3 region has 14 residues. CDR3 region: CASSYSKNEQRQYF. Here the CDR3 DNA reads TGTGCCAGCAGTTACTCGAAAAACGAACAGCGCCAGTACTTC.

This clonotype was counted many times. The V gene is TRBV9, the J gene TRBJ1-1; no reliable D call. CDR3 length: 14 amino acids. Germline V gives CDR1 SGDLS, CDR2 YYNGEE. V lost 2 bases and J 1 base, leaving 9 bases between the germline ends. The CDR3 DNA sequence: TGTGCCAGCAGCGTTCAGGTCTCGAACACTGAAGCTTTCTTT. Amino acid sequence: CASSVQVSNTEAFF.

V gene TRBV20-1 combines with J gene TRBJ2-1, with 12 bases identical to TRBD2. The CDR3 is 14 amino acids. Germline lookup yields CDR1 DFQATT and CDR2 SNEGSKA (reference sequence). With 5 bases clipped from V and 7 bases from J, the junction kept 6 bases outside the gene matches. The CDR3 DNA reads TGCAGTGCTGGGTCTAGCGGGGGGGTAAATGAGCAGTTCTTC. Its translation: CSAGSSGGVNEQFF.

This clonotype came up a few times. The chain recombines TRBV7-2 with TRBJ1-4; D may be TRBD1 (5 bases). The germline gives CDR1 SGHTA, CDR2 FQGNSA. V was shortened by 0 bases and J by 8 bases, with 16 bases between the two germline ends. The CDR3 is made up of 16 amino acids. CDR3 loop: CASSLARARGNEKLFF. CDR3 sequence (DNA): TGTGCCAGCAGCTTAGCCAGGGCGCGTGGTAACGAAAAACTGTTTTTT. Variable domain in full (rest from reference TRBV7-2 and TRBJ1-4): GAGVSQSPSNKVTEKGKDVELRCDPISGHTALYWYRQSLGQGLEFLIYFQGNSAPDKSGLPSDRFSAERTGGSVSTLTIQRTQQEDSAVYLCASSLARARGNEKLFFGSGTQLSVL.

This clonotype has ten or more counts. The rearrangement links TRBV14 to TRBJ2-5, with TRBD1 matching 9 bases. CDR3 length: 15 residues. Germline-derived CDR1 and CDR2 are SGHDN and FVKESK. V gave up 0 bases and J gave up 4 bases; unmatched junction bases: 3. The DNA for the CDR3 is TGTGCCAGCAGCCAAGATTGGACAGGGGCAGAGACCCAGTACTTC. Translated: CASSQDWTGAETQYF.

The chain is built from TRBV24-1 and TRBJ2-2; perhaps TRBD1 as D (6 bases). CDR1 KGHDR and CDR2 SFDVKD come from the germline V gene. This CDR3 has 17 amino acids. Deletions cut 0 bases from V and 4 bases from J, with 14 bases between. Written as DNA, the CDR3 is TGTGCCACCAGTGATTTGAACCCCCAGGGGAGCACCGGGGAGCTGTTTTTT. Its protein is CATSDLNPQGSTGELFF.

This clonotype was recorded at least ten times. V usage is TRBV30 and J usage is TRBJ2-4; D is possibly TRBD1 (6 bases). Germline V gene data show CDR1 as GTSNPN and CDR2 as SVGIG (reference sequence). V was pared by 0 bases and J by 1 base, with 13 bases between. The CDR3 totals 16 residues. For the CDR3, the DNA is TGTGCCTGGAGTGTCGAGACAGGAGCGGCCAAAAACATTCAGTACTTC. This gives the protein CAWSVETGAAKNIQYF.

The sample holds many counts of this clonotype. This chain uses TRBV4-1 with TRBJ2-7; 7 nucleotides match TRBD2. Per the germline V gene, CDR1 is MGHRA and CDR2 is YSYEKL. This CDR3 is 15 amino acids long. J was trimmed by 4 bases and V by 1 base; bases with no gene match: 7. The CDR3 protein is CASSQAALAVYEQYF. Written as DNA, the CDR3 is TGCGCCAGCAGCCAAGCAGCTCTAGCGGTTTACGAGCAGTACTTC.

This clonotype has ten or more counts. The chain links TRBV7-3 to TRBJ2-2; D uncertain. The CDR3 is 12 residues long. Trimming pared 8 bases from V and 5 bases from J, leaving 9 bases between. Germline V gives CDR1 SGHTA, CDR2 FQGTGA. The chain's CDR3 is CASSTTTGELFF. CDR3 nucleotides: TGTGCCAGCTCCACTACGACCGGGGAGCTGTTTTTT.

V gene TRBV20-1 combines with J gene TRBJ2-5, with 9 bases fitting TRBD1. CDR3 size: 16 residues. The germline gives CDR1 DFQATT, CDR2 SNEGSKA (reference sequence). The trim removed 1 base at V and 1 base at J, leaving 7 bases unmatched. The CDR3 sequence is CSARGTGTGSQETQYF. In DNA form, the CDR3 reads TGCAGTGCTAGAGGCACCGGGACAGGGTCCCAAGAGACCCAGTACTTC.

Many counts were recorded for this clonotype. The chain is built from TRBV10-2 and TRBJ2-3; a possible D gene is TRBD2 (5 bases). Germline loops: CDR1 WSHSY, CDR2 SAAADI. CDR3 length equals 14 residues. Between the trimmed V and J ends, which lost 8 bases and 2 bases, there was a span of 14 bases. CDR3 amino acids: CASQRAAATDTQYF. Written as DNA, the CDR3 is TGCGCCAGCCAACGAGCGGCCGCCACAGATACGCAGTATTTT.

V is TRBV20-1 and J is TRBJ1-5, with a weak D call TRBD1 (5 bases). Germline V gene lookup returns CDR1 DFQATT and CDR2 SNEGSKA (reference sequence). The CDR3 consists of 12 residues. V was cut by 5 bases and J by 11 bases, with 16 bases left in between. Here the CDR3 DNA reads TGCAGTGCTTACCGCGGGGACCAGTCCCAGCATTTT. This codes for CSAYRGDQSQHF.

This clonotype showed up many times. V gene TRBV27 combines with J gene TRBJ2-1; tentatively, D is TRBD2 (6 bases). V lost 3 bases and J lost 0, with 9 bases in between. CDR1 is MNHEY and CDR2 is SMNVEV in the germline V gene (reference sequence). The CDR3 loop spans 15 amino acids. This chain's CDR3 is CASSFAGSSYNEQFF. The CDR3 nucleotides are TGTGCCAGCAGTTTTGCGGGGAGCTCCTACAATGAGCAGTTCTTC.